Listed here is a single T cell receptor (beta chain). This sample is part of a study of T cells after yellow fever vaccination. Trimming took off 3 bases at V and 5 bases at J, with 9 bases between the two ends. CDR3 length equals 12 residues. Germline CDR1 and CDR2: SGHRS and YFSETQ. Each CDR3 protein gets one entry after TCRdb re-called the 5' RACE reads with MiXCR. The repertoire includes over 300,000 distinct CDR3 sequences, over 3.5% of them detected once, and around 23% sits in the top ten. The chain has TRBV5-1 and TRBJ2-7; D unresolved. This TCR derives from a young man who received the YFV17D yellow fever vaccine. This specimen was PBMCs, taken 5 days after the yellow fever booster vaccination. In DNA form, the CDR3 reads TGCGCCAGCAGCTCGACCTGGGACGAGCAGTACTTC. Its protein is CASSSTWDEQYF.